Listed below are T cell receptor beta chains from one sample, sequenced in a study of cytomegalovirus exposure and HLA in healthy donors. Method: immunoSEQ multiplex PCR; TCRdb's copy keeps in-frame clones and lacks some. The table has about 200,000 clones, around 86% seen once. The sequencing input was PBMCs. The receptors originated from a woman younger than 30 in good health and CMV-seropositive. The CDR3 runs from the conserved cysteine through the conserved F or W. Fields, in order: CDR3 length, V gene, CDR3 protein.

17,TRBV18,CASSPQEGGGGANVLTF
13,TRBV7-9,CATTAGPSYGYTF
13,TRBV19,CASSIGTGIQAFF
14,TRBV27,CASRQGAGNQPQHF
17,TRBV5-1,CASSLARRGNLEAEQFF
13,TRBV28,CASSQGGTGELFF
15,TRBV19,CASSPKTGLQETQYF
12,TRBV9,CASSVYSDEQFF
15,TRBV28,CASRNSGTGGYEQYF
18,TRBV15,CATSRDLGGGRTGNTIYF
17,TRBV5-1,CASSLLGTSGRGNEQFF
13,TRBV18,CASSRGRTDTQYF
14,TRBV11-2,CASSFPDRVGGYTF
15,TRBV28,CASRPGYSNTGELFF
14,TRBV7-2,CASSLGGQVYGYTF
12,TRBV5-1,CASSQTPEEQFF
15,TRBV11-3,CASSLGQGRNTEAFF
13,TRBV30,CAWEIAGAVEQYF
15,TRBV5-1,CASSYWTDKSPGYTF
17,TRBV27,CASSYLSKRELTDTQYF
16,TRBV6-6,CASSSRDQRLGYGYTF
16,TRBV9,CASSVTSGTDYNEQFF
18,TRBV5-1,CASSSSNRTSGSLREQFF
16,TRBV15,CATSALGQGLPYEQYF
17,TRBV5-1,CASSLAGRLAGVDTQYF
16,TRBV15,CATSRGAQGPYGGYTF
12,TRBV5-1,CASSLVGQAQYF
14,TRBV7-9,CAIQLAGNAGELFF
14,TRBV30,CAWSRQGSYNEQFF
15,TRBV7-9,CASSHQGISNYGYTF
15,TRBV6-5,CASSYTAGSTDTQYF
13,TRBV2,CASTLDRQETQYF
11,TRBV2,CASWVGGEQFF
14,TRBV2,CASSPGQGRLSYTF
17,TRBV25-1,CASSEPTTSGSVHEQYF
15,TRBV6-1,CASSGTSGGKDTQYF
14,TRBV4-2,CASTLAGAGNEQFF
17,TRBV25-1,CASSEWVIGYARNEQFF
13,TRBV30,CAWTRQGGYGYTF
15,TRBV27,CASSRGTSGSETQYF
16,TRBV30,CAWSRNLARETDTQYF
12,TRBV10-1,CATRLVPHEQYF
14,TRBV30,CAWRRGGMNTEAFF
18,TRBV4-1,CASSQGMIGLAGYNEQFF
15,TRBV7-9,CASSRTGGSNQPQHF
19,TRBV10-1,CASSERGLAGVLNTGELFF